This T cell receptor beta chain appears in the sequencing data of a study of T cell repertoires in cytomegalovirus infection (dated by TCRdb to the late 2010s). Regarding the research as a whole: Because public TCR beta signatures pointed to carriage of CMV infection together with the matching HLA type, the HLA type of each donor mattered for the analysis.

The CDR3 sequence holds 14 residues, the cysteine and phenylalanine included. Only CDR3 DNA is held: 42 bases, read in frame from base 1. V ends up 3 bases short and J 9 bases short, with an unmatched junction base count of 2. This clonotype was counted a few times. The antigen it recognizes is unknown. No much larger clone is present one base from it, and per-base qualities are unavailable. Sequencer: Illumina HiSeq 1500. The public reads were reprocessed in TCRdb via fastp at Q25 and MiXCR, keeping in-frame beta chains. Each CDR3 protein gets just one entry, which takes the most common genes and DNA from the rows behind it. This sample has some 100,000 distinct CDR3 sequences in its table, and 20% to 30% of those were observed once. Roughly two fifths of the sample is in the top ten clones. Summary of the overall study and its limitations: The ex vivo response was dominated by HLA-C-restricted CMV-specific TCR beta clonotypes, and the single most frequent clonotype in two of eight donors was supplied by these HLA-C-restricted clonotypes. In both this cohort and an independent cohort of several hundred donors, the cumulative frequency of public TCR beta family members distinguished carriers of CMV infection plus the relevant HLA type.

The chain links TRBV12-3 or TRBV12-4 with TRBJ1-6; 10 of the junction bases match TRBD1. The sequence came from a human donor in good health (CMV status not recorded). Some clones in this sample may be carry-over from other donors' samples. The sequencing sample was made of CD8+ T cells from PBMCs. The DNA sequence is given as TGTGCCAGCAGTTTGACAGGGGGCCGTTCACCCCTCCACTTT. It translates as CASSLTGGRSPLHF.